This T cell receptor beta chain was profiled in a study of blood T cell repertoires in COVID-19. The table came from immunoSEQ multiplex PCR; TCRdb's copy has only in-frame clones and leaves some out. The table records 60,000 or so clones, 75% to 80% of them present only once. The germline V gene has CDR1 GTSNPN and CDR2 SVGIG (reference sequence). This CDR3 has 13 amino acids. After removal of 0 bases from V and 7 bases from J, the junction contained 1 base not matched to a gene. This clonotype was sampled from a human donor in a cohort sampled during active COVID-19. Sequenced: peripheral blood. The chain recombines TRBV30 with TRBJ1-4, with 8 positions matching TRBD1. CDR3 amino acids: CAWSVGTGEKLFF. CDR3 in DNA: TGTGCCTGGAGTGTTGGGACAGGTGAAAAACTGTTTTTT. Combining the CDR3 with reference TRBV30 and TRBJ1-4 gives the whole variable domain SQTIHQWPATLVQPVGSPLSLECTVEGTSNPNLYWYRQAAGRGLQLLFYSVGIGQISSEVPQNLSASRPQDRQFILSSKKLLLSDSGFYLCAWSVGTGEKLFFGSGTQLSVL.